A selection of T cell receptor beta chains follows, all from one sample in a study of T cell responses to AZD1222 COVID-19 vaccine. The table came from immunoSEQ multiplex PCR; TCRdb's copy has only in-frame clones and leaves some out. This repertoire shows 120,000 or so clones, about 79% found once; its top ten account for roughly a quarter. Here the sequenced sample was peripheral blood, taken 28 days after the second AZD1222 dose. The receptors derive from an adult who received the AZD1222 COVID-19 vaccine. CDR3s include the opening cysteine and the closing phenylalanine or tryptophan. A D gene is named only where the DNA matches it firmly. Part of the rows lack a size; the others show once, few, many or a class for expanded clones.

>-|-|TRBJ2-3|14|TRBV15
CATSGRGGSDTQYF
TGTGCCACCAGCGGAAGGGGGGGCTCTGATACGCAGTATTTT
>-|once|TRBJ1-1|14|TRBV5-1
CASSRQSLNTEAFF
TGCGCCAGCAGCCGACAGTCCTTGAACACTGAAGCTTTCTTT
>TRBD2|-|TRBJ2-1|16|TRBV28
CASSPAASGKHNEQFF
TGTGCCAGCAGCCCCGCCGCTAGCGGGAAACACAATGAGCAGTTCTTC
>-|-|TRBJ1-5|14|TRBV7-9
CASSPTGSNQPQHF
TGTGCCAGCAGCCCCACAGGGAGCAATCAGCCCCAGCATTTT
>TRBD1|-|TRBJ1-4|15|TRBV27
CASSLSGGGAEKLFF
TGTGCCAGCAGTTTATCAGGAGGGGGCGCGGAAAAACTGTTTTTT
>-|-|TRBJ1-5|14|TRBV3-1/TRBV3-2
CASSLHLENQPQHF
TGTGCCAGCAGCCTGCACTTGGAGAATCAGCCCCAGCATTTT
>-|-|TRBJ1-5|11|TRBV28
CASSLYGAQHF
TGTGCCAGCAGTTTATACGGGGCCCAGCATTTT
>-|-|TRBJ1-6|12|TRBV3-1/TRBV3-2
CASSLRDSPLHF
TGTGCCAGCAGCCTGAGAGATTCACCCCTCCACTTT
>-|few|TRBJ1-5|15|TRBV28
CASSSPTIWGQPQHF
TGTGCCAGCAGTTCCCCTACCATTTGGGGGCAGCCCCAGCATTTT
>-|-|TRBJ1-2|14|TRBV9
CASSVATGNGGYTF
TGTGCCAGCAGCGTAGCTACAGGGAATGGTGGCTACACCTTC
>TRBD2|-|TRBJ2-7|17|TRBV2
CASSDNSGRDLSYEQYF
TGTGCCAGCAGTGATAACTCAGGGAGGGACCTCTCCTACGAGCAGTACTTC
>TRBD1|-|TRBJ1-1|14|TRBV19
CASKKQGVDTEAFF
TGTGCCAGTAAGAAACAGGGGGTCGACACTGAAGCTTTCTTT
>-|-|TRBJ2-3|15|TRBV9
CASSVAGKGTDTQYF
TGTGCCAGCAGCGTAGCCGGGAAGGGCACAGATACGCAGTATTTT
>-|-|TRBJ1-4|15|TRBV6-1
CASSERGEFNEKLFF
TGTGCCAGCAGTGAACGGGGGGAGTTTAATGAAAAACTGTTTTTT
>-|few|TRBJ1-2|14|TRBV29-1
CSVVGRQSVGGYTF
TGCAGCGTTGTTGGCCGCCAGTCCGTAGGTGGCTACACCTTC
>-|-|TRBJ2-1|16|TRBV3-1/TRBV3-2
CASSQVRVWSYNEQFF
TGTGCCAGCAGCCAAGTCAGGGTTTGGTCCTACAATGAGCAGTTCTTC
>TRBD2|once|TRBJ2-3|15|TRBV5-1
CASSLAGSGADTQYF
TGCGCCAGCAGCTTGGCGGGTAGCGGGGCAGATACGCAGTATTTT
>-|-|TRBJ2-5|16|TRBV4-3
CASSPIGRQGTETQYF
TGCGCCAGCAGCCCCATCGGGCGCCAAGGGACGGAGACCCAGTACTTC
>-|-|TRBJ2-3|13|TRBV5-6
CASILMSGATQYF
TGTGCCAGCATCCTTATGTCGGGCGCTACGCAGTATTTT
>-|-|TRBJ1-2|12|TRBV15
CAVSGPSYGYTF
TGTGCCGTCTCCGGGCCAAGCTATGGCTACACCTTC
>TRBD1|once|TRBJ2-7|13|TRBV10-1
CASYTGGGYEQYF
TGCGCCAGCTACACAGGGGGCGGCTACGAGCAGTACTTC
>TRBD1|-|TRBJ1-1|15|TRBV15
CATSRDPTGPTEAFF
TGTGCCACCAGCAGAGATCCGACAGGGCCGACTGAAGCTTTCTTT
>-|-|TRBJ1-4|15|TRBV7-7
CASSPGLATNEKLFF
TGTGCTAGCAGCCCTGGACTGGCAACTAATGAAAAACTGTTTTTT
>-|-|TRBJ2-3|14|TRBV6-4
CASSSDSSTDTQYF
TGTGCCAGCAGTTCCGACTCGTCCACAGATACGCAGTATTTT
>-|-|TRBJ2-1|13|TRBV29-1
CSVVNRAPGEQFF
TGCAGCGTAGTTAACCGGGCCCCCGGGGAGCAGTTCTTC
>-|-|TRBJ1-5|15|TRBV3-1/TRBV3-2
CASSQTAKGGQPQHF
TGTGCCAGCAGCCAAACCGCTAAGGGGGGACAGCCCCAGCATTTT
>TRBD2|-|TRBJ2-1|14|TRBV6-2/TRBV6-3
CASSYPRGGPEQFF
TGTGCCAGCAGTTACCCCCGGGGGGGCCCTGAGCAGTTCTTC
>-|-|TRBJ1-1|15|TRBV7-3
CASSRLGGQNTEAFF
TGTGCCAGCAGCCGACTAGGGGGGCAGAACACTGAAGCTTTCTTT
>-|-|TRBJ2-5|11|TRBV12-3/TRBV12-4
CASSFSETQYF
TGTGCCAGCAGTTTTTCCGAGACCCAGTACTTC
>TRBD2|-|TRBJ2-7|15|TRBV6-2/TRBV6-3
CASSGRTSGAYEQYF
TGTGCCAGCAGTGGGAGGACTAGCGGGGCCTACGAGCAGTACTTC
>TRBD2|-|TRBJ2-7|16|TRBV11-2
CASSPRLAGGTYEQYF
TGTGCCAGCAGCCCCCGACTAGCGGGGGGAACCTACGAGCAGTACTTC
>-|-|TRBJ2-3|14|TRBV7-9
CASSLRSRGDTQYF
TGTGCCAGCAGCTTAAGGTCACGCGGGGATACGCAGTATTTT
>-|-|TRBJ1-3|14|TRBV5-1
CASRDVGSGNTIYF
TGCGCCAGCAGGGACGTTGGCTCTGGAAACACCATATATTTT
>-|-|TRBJ1-1|13|TRBV5-1
CASSLAGRTEAFF
TGCGCCAGCAGCTTGGCAGGGCGAACTGAAGCTTTCTTT
>-|-|TRBJ1-6|15|TRBV7-2
CASSWGGEYNSPLHF
TGTGCCAGCAGCTGGGGGGGGGAATATAATTCACCCCTCCACTTT
>TRBD1|-|TRBJ1-4|15|TRBV24-1
CATSDTGQGNEKLFF
TGTGCCACCAGTGATACCGGACAGGGAAATGAAAAACTGTTTTTT
>-|-|TRBJ1-6|14|TRBV6-6
CASSPDIGNSPLHF
TGTGCCAGCAGTCCAGACATCGGCAATTCACCCCTCCACTTT
>TRBD1|-|TRBJ1-5|17|TRBV6-2/TRBV6-3
CASSYPLTGVGDQPQHF
TGTGCCAGCAGTTACCCGTTAACAGGGGTGGGAGATCAGCCCCAGCATTTT
>TRBD1|-|TRBJ1-1|12|TRBV6-5
CASSFGTGEAFF
TGTGCCAGCAGTTTTGGGACAGGAGAAGCTTTCTTT
>-|-|TRBJ1-5|13|TRBV12-3/TRBV12-4
CASSFRDNQPQHF
TGTGCCAGCAGTTTTCGGGACAATCAGCCCCAGCATTTT
>TRBD1|-|TRBJ2-1|16|TRBV27
CASSLYGTGRNNEQFF
TGTGCCAGCAGCCTTTACGGGACAGGGAGGAACAATGAGCAGTTCTTC
>TRBD1|-|TRBJ2-3|15|TRBV2
CASRRDRVGADTQYF
TGTGCCAGCAGGCGTGACAGGGTAGGGGCAGATACGCAGTATTTT
>-|-|TRBJ2-7|14|TRBV6-5
CASSWQDSSYEQYF
TGTGCCAGCAGTTGGCAGGATAGCTCCTACGAGCAGTACTTC
>-|-|TRBJ1-3|18|TRBV3-1/TRBV3-2
CASSHRCQGKLSGNTIYF
TGTGCCAGCAGCCACCGATGTCAGGGTAAATTGTCTGGAAACACCATATATTTT
>TRBD2|-|TRBJ2-1|15|TRBV7-2
CASSLGGGSYNEQFF
TGTGCCAGCAGCCTCGGGGGGGGCTCCTACAATGAGCAGTTCTTC
>-|-|TRBJ1-5|14|TRBV2
CASSDVQGDQPQHF
TGTGCCAGCTCGGATGTACAGGGTGACCAGCCCCAGCATTTT
>-|-|TRBJ1-5|14|TRBV27
CASSFDGSNQPQHF
TGTGCCAGCAGTTTCGACGGGAGCAATCAGCCCCAGCATTTT
>-|once|TRBJ1-2|11|TRBV18
CASPADYGYTF
TGTGCCAGCCCGGCTGACTATGGCTACACCTTC
>-|-|TRBJ2-7|15|TRBV19
CASSPSVPSSYEQYF
TGTGCCAGTAGTCCCTCTGTTCCAAGCTCCTACGAGCAGTACTTC
>TRBD2|-|TRBJ2-5|18|TRBV7-9
CASSYTSGGPDYQETQYF
TGTGCCAGCAGCTACACTAGCGGGGGGCCGGACTACCAAGAGACCCAGTACTTC
>-|-|TRBJ2-7|12|TRBV12-3/TRBV12-4
CASSIQAGEQYF
TGTGCCAGCAGCATACAGGCTGGCGAGCAGTACTTC
>-|few|TRBJ1-1|15|TRBV4-3
CASSRGGAMNTEAFF
TGCGCCAGCAGCCGGGGGGGCGCGATGAACACTGAAGCTTTCTTT
>-|-|TRBJ2-2|16|TRBV7-2
CASSARTGFGTGELFF
TGTGCCAGCAGCGCGCGAACCGGGTTTGGAACCGGGGAGCTGTTTTTT
>TRBD1|once|TRBJ2-7|15|TRBV19
CASSLAGTGDYEQYF
TGTGCCAGTAGTTTGGCCGGGACAGGGGATTACGAGCAGTACTTC
>TRBD1|-|TRBJ1-2|14|TRBV6-1
CASSDLYTGDGYTF
TGTGCCAGCAGTGACCTCTATACAGGGGATGGCTACACCTTC
>-|-|TRBJ1-1|13|TRBV12-3/TRBV12-4
CASSFYRDNEAFF
TGTGCCAGCAGTTTTTACCGGGACAACGAAGCTTTCTTT
>TRBD2|-|TRBJ2-5|15|TRBV5-1
CASSPGLAGQETQYF
TGCGCCAGCAGTCCGGGACTAGCGGGGCAAGAGACCCAGTACTTC
>-|once|TRBJ2-2|15|TRBV4-1
CASSQEVLTGRELFF
TGCGCCAGCAGCCAAGAAGTTCTGACGGGGAGGGAGCTGTTTTTT
>TRBD2|-|TRBJ2-3|16|TRBV19
CASSYLAGTTTDTQYF
TGTGCCAGTAGTTATCTCGCCGGGACTACCACAGATACGCAGTATTTT